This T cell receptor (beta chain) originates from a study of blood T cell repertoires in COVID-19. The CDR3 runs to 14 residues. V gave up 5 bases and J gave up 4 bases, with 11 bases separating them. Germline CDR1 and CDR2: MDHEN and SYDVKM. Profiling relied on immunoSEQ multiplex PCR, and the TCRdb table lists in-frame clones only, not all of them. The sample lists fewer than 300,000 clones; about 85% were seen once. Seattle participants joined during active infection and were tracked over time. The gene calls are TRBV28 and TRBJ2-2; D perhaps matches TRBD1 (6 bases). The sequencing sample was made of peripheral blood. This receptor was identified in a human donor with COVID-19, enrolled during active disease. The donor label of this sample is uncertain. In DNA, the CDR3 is TGTGCCAGCAGTGCCTCGACAGGCACCGGGGAGCTGTTTTTT. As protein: CASSASTGTGELFF.